This TCR beta chain was retrieved from a study of naive and memory T cell subsets (dated by TCRdb to the late 2010s). Study-level background: The study applied an open-source, UMI-based TCR alpha and beta sequencing pipeline to sorted naive and memory peripheral blood T cell subsets. Complete agreement was observed between the functional CMV T cell responses and the IgG serology results. RNA was DNase-treated and reverse transcribed with TCR constant-region primers, mostly using SuperScript III.

From the second PCR step on, the TCR alpha and beta chain libraries were amplified in separate reactions. The CMV status of each donor was determined by measuring IFNgamma production from CD4+ T cells after fresh PBMCs had been stimulated overnight with CMV viral lysate. Miltenyi beads were used first to positively select CD4 T cells, and CD8 T cells were then positively selected from the CD4-negative fraction. Cells were stained for CD3, CD4, CD8, CD45RA, CD27 and a live/dead dye and were sorted on a BD Aria II into four subsets based on CD45RA and CD27. A few healthy volunteers provided blood, and the blood of each volunteer was split into CD4 and CD8 T cells and then into four differentiation subsets. Around 130 ml of peripheral blood was taken from each donor, and PBMC were separated by density-gradient centrifugation on Ficoll-Paque PLUS. After sorting, cells were lysed in RLT buffer, RNA was extracted using a Qiagen RNeasy kit, and the extracted RNA was stored at -80 degrees C.

Overall study outcomes, separate from this receptor: Each clonotype was defined as a single alpha or beta chain sequence rather than as a paired alpha/beta receptor. The abundance of TCRs followed a power law with an exponent that differed between naive and memory subsets yet stayed consistent across the three individuals. After error correction, only a single occurrence was seen for over 85% of naive TCR sequences, so much steeper abundance distributions were produced than in memory subsets. RNA-based TCR counts may be affected by expression changes linked to T cell activation and differentiation. The repertoire findings for the naive and memory subsets could not be validated against a ground truth, as none was available. In both CD4 and CD8 cells, a rise in Gini index and a fall in Shannon and inverse Simpson diversity were observed from naive through CM, EM and EMRA.

Worth noting for this clonotype: What antigen it recognizes has not been identified. Base quality data are lacking; no much larger clone is found one base away.

Libraries were prepared through UMI-ligation and nested PCR. The beta constant-region primer consisted of an equimolar mixture of two oligonucleotides that together covered TRBC1 and TRBC2. A single-stranded oligonucleotide containing the SP2 primer and a 12-nucleotide UMI was joined to the 3' end of the cDNA by T4 RNA ligase 1. The ligated cDNA went through four rounds of PCR with nested alpha and beta constant-region primers together with the SP2 primer. Incubation of the ligation reaction was carried out at 16 degrees C for about 18-25 hours. PCR2 was usually performed as a SYBR Green qPCR and halted at a preset threshold so that over-amplification would not occur. Every purification after the first one was done using Agencourt AMPure XP magnetic beads. Libraries were quantified by Qubit and checked on a TapeStation, where a main peak was expected near 650 bp. The pooled libraries were sequenced on an Illumina MiSeq using v2 2x251 paired-end kits, which usually yielded 1-2 million reads per sample. Libraries were pooled at about 4 nM per sample, and 5-7% PhiX was added to improve cluster recognition. The study's own analysis went as follows. Using tag matching that tolerated one base-pair mismatch, Decombinator assigned V and J genes to FASTQ reads that had been processed by Demultiplexor. By using UMIs, Collapsinator corrected both sequencing errors and the frequency errors caused by PCR heterogeneity. TCRs were translated and CDR3s were extracted from the conserved cysteine to the FGXG phenylalanine by CDR3Translator, with non-productive sequences being flagged. Gini, Shannon entropy and inverse Simpson indices were computed after subsampling the repertoires to the same number of UMI-defined TCRs. Power-law fits to clonotype abundance distributions were performed by maximum likelihood within the linear range. On one naive CD8 sample, the pipeline and MIGEC gave similar UMI counts, unique TCR numbers and clonal distributions. Repertoires were searched for approximately 7,000 CMV-associated CDR3 sequences compiled from VDJdb and a published dataset. The raw public data were reprocessed by TCRdb itself: fastp quality trimming at Q25, MiXCR clonotype calling, in-frame beta chains only. Rows are unified per CDR3 protein, each entry keeping the most common DNA and genes. These V and J calls derive from TCRdb rather than the authors' analysis. In all, the sample holds about 85,000 distinct CDR3 sequences, and 13% of those were seen once. Approximately 0.84% of the sample goes to the ten largest clones.

This sequence originates from a human donor in good health. What was sequenced was central memory CD4+ T cells from blood. What this sample's cell subset or site label stands for: central memory, CD45RA- CD27+.

The CDR3 corresponds to CASSVGQGPQPQHF. The nucleotide sequence reads TGTGCCAGTAGTGTCGGACAGGGGCCTCAGCCCCAGCATTTT. This chain joins TRBV19 to TRBJ1-5, with TRBD1 identical over 9 junction bases. Sequences LNHDA (CDR1) and SQIVND (CDR2) are obtained from the germline V gene (reference sequence). Germline trimming amounts to 5 bases on V and 6 bases on J, with 5 as the count of junction bases outside the gene matches. The cysteine opens and the phenylalanine closes a CDR3 of 14 amino acids. The CDR3 DNA has 42 bases and is translated from base 1.